Listed here are 24 T cell receptor beta chains from one sample, sequenced in a study of graft-versus-host responses after intestinal transplantation. Sequenced by immunoSEQ multiplex PCR; TCRdb stores in-frame clones only, minus some. This table has 25,000 to 30,000 clones, about 81% appearing once. No antigens are known for them. The specimen comprised unstimulated CD4+ T cells sorted from spleen or lymph node cells, sampled before intestinal transplant. Receptor source: a human donor who received an intestinal transplant.

The chain combines TRBV19 with TRBJ2-5; 12 bases agree with TRBD1. V dropped 5 bases and J dropped 5; count of bases not matched to a gene: 6. The CDR3 is made up of 15 amino acids. Germline V gene sequence: CDR1 LNHDA, CDR2 SQIVND (reference sequence). The CDR3 protein is CASSAGTGGAETQYF. The CDR3, as DNA: TGTGCCAGTAGTGCCGGGACAGGGGGCGCTGAGACCCAGTACTTC. Based on the CDR3 plus reference TRBV19 and TRBJ2-5, the full variable domain is DGGITQSPKYLFRKEGQNVTLSCEQNLNHDAMYWYRQDPGQGLRLIYYSQIVNDFQKGDIAEGYSVSREKKESFPLTVTSAQKNPTAFYLCASSAGTGGAETQYFGPGTRLLVL.

This clone was seen only once. Additional DNA sequences in this sample encode the identical CDR3. The chain links TRBV7-9 to TRBJ2-6; 7 bases map to TRBD2. The J segment lost 1 base and the V segment lost 1 base, leaving 1 base of the junction unmatched. This CDR3 contains 16 residues. Germline CDR1 reads SEHNR; CDR2 reads FQNEAQ (reference sequence). The CDR3 DNA sequence: TGTGCCAGCAGCTTAGGCGGGGGATCTGGGGCCAACGTCCTGACTTTC. Its translation: CASSLGGGSGANVLTF. The whole variable domain, filled in from reference TRBV7-9 and TRBJ2-6, reads DTGVSQNPRHKITKRGQNVTFRCDPISEHNRLYWYRQTLGQGPEFLTYFQNEAQLEKSRLLSDRFSAERPKGSFSTLEIQRTEQGDSAMYLCASSLGGGSGANVLTFGAGSRLTVL.

The chain is built from TRBV6-1 and TRBJ1-2; a weak D match, TRBD1 (6 bases). The V gene lost 6 bases and the J gene lost 4 bases, with 15 bases spanning the gap. Germline V gene lookup returns CDR1 MNHNS and CDR2 SASEGT. CDR3 length: 14 residues. The CDR3 loop reads CASRVAGGGYGYTF. Here the CDR3 DNA reads TGTGCCAGCAGGGTGGCGGGGGGCGGCTATGGCTACACCTTC.

V is TRBV4-1 and J is TRBJ2-3; 14 bases line up with TRBD2. V was pared by 1 base and J by 0 bases, with 3 bases of the junction left unmatched. The CDR3 extends over 18 amino acids. CDR1 and CDR2 (germline): MGHRA, YSYEKL. In DNA, the CDR3 is TGCGCCAGCAGCCAAGGACTAGCGGGGGGGCCGAGCACAGATACGCAGTATTTT. It codes for CASSQGLAGGPSTDTQYF.

The rearrangement uses TRBV30 and TRBJ1-2; D is possibly TRBD1 (6 bases). V gave up 2 bases and J gave up 8 bases, with 21 bases separating them. Germline CDR1 and CDR2: GTSNPN and SVGIG (reference sequence). CDR3 size: 15 residues. The CDR3, as DNA: TGTGCCTGGAGTTTTGGGCGGGGGCGAAGGGAGGGCTACACCTTC. Translated: CAWSFGRGRREGYTF. Supplemented by reference TRBV30 and TRBJ1-2, the full variable domain reads SQTIHQWPATLVQPVGSPLSLECTVEGTSNPNLYWYRQAAGRGLQLLFYSVGIGQISSEVPQNLSASRPQDRQFILSSKKLLLSDSGFYLCAWSFGRGRREGYTFGSGTRLTVV.

This sequence joins TRBV9 and TRBJ2-5; no clear D gene. Between the trimmed V and J ends, which lost 10 bases and 5 bases, there was a span of 6 bases. The CDR3 is 9 amino acids. CDR1 is SGDLS and CDR2 is YYNGEE in the germline V gene. The CDR3 loop is CAAKETQYF. The CDR3 DNA follows: TGTGCCGCAAAGGAGACCCAGTACTTC.

The rearrangement links TRBV5-1 to TRBJ1-1; tentative D call: TRBD1 (6 bases). The length of the CDR3 is 15 residues. Germline lookup yields CDR1 SGHRS and CDR2 YFSETQ. Trimming pared 0 bases from V and 0 bases from J, leaving 9 bases between. This CDR3 reads CASSLAGGLNTEAFF. CDR3 nucleotide sequence: TGCGCCAGCAGCTTGGCGGGGGGCTTGAACACTGAAGCTTTCTTT. Based on the CDR3 plus reference TRBV5-1 and TRBJ1-1, the full variable domain is KAGVTQTPRYLIKTRGQQVTLSCSPISGHRSVSWYQQTPGQGLQFLFEYFSETQRNKGNFPGRFSGRQFSNSRSEMNVSTLELGDSALYLCASSLAGGLNTEAFFGQGTRLTVV.

The chain has TRBV6-5 and TRBJ2-1; 11 bases fit TRBD2. Germline V CDR1 and CDR2: MNHEY, SVGAGI. Unmatched junction bases numbered 5, after V lost 3 bases and J lost 4 bases. The CDR3 runs to 16 residues. This CDR3 is CASSYAGTSGYNEQFF. The CDR3 DNA is TGTGCCAGCAGTTATGCCGGGACTAGCGGATACAATGAGCAGTTCTTC.

The rearrangement joins TRBV7-9 to TRBJ2-5; TRBD1 agrees at 7 bases. CDR1 is SEHNR and CDR2 is FQNEAQ in the germline V gene (reference sequence). The CDR3 covers 14 residues. J gave up 4 bases and V 1 base, and 3 bases lay outside the gene matches. The CDR3 is CASSLESGGETQYF. The CDR3 nucleotides are TGTGCCAGCAGCTTAGAATCAGGGGGAGAGACCCAGTACTTC.

The chain is built from TRBV28 and TRBJ1-4, with D perhaps TRBD1 (6 bases). Per germline, CDR1 MDHEN and CDR2 SYDVKM. V was clipped by 2 bases and J by 4 bases, with 8 bases between them. The CDR3 has 14 amino acids. The CDR3 spells CASSLPGVNEKLFF. DNA for the CDR3: TGTGCCAGCAGTTTACCAGGGGTTAATGAAAAACTGTTTTTT.

The chain recombines TRBV18 with TRBJ1-4; 7 bases map to TRBD1. There are 13 residues in the CDR3. Losses at the gene ends were 3 bases for V and 6 bases for J; bases not matched to a gene: 1. Germline CDR1 reads KGHSH; CDR2 reads LQKENI. The CDR3 DNA is TGTGCCAGCTCACCCGGGACAGATGAAAAACTGTTTTTT. Its translation is CASSPGTDEKLFF.

The chain joins TRBV28 to TRBJ2-5; 16 positions match TRBD2. Germline lookup yields CDR1 MDHEN and CDR2 SYDVKM. V dropped 4 bases and J dropped 5; count of bases not matched to a gene: 10. CDR3 length equals 18 residues. The CDR3 here is CASSSAGTSGRARETQYF. In nucleotides, the CDR3 is TGTGCCAGCAGTTCGGCTGGGACTAGCGGGAGGGCCCGGGAGACCCAGTACTTC. Variable domain in full (rest from reference TRBV28 and TRBJ2-5): DVKVTQSSRYLVKRTGEKVFLECVQDMDHENMFWYRQDPGLGLRLIYFSYDVKMKEKGDIPEGYSVSREKKERFSLILESASTNQTSMYLCASSSAGTSGRARETQYFGPGTRLLVL.

The V and J genes are TRBV28 and TRBJ1-4, with D possibly TRBD1 on 5 matching bases. V lost 1 base and J lost 7, with 16 bases in between. This CDR3 is 16 amino acids long. The germline gives CDR1 MDHEN, CDR2 SYDVKM. CDR3: CASSLYLGTLVEKLFF. CDR3 DNA: TGTGCCAGCAGTTTATATCTGGGGACGTTGGTTGAAAAACTGTTTTTT.

The CDR3 protein is CASSSEFTSTDTQYF. The CDR3 DNA reads TGCGCCAGCAGTTCAGAATTCACTAGCACAGATACGCAGTATTTT. The chain recombines TRBV10-1 with TRBJ2-3, with unresolved D. Between the trimmed V and J ends, which lost 5 bases and 0 bases, there was a span of 12 bases. The CDR3 loop spans 15 amino acids. From germline, CDR1 is WNHNN and CDR2 SYGVQD (reference sequence).

The genes are TRBV11-3 and TRBJ2-2; D gene ambiguous. Deletions cut 5 bases from V and 8 bases from J, with 12 bases between. The CDR3 runs 13 residues. In germline, CDR1 is SGHNT, CDR2 YENEEA. Here the CDR3 reads CASSPSVPGELFF. The CDR3 DNA reads as TGTGCCAGCAGCCCCTCCGTACCTGGGGAGCTGTTTTTT.

The CDR3 loop reads CASSAFGLAGHNEQFF. The DNA of the CDR3 is TGTGCCAGCAGCGCCTTCGGACTAGCGGGGCACAATGAGCAGTTCTTC. The genes are TRBV9 and TRBJ2-1, with 12 bases identical to TRBD2. The ends lost 3 bases at V and 5 bases at J; junction bases unmatched: 6. Germline assignment: CDR1 SGDLS and CDR2 YYNGEE. This CDR3 comprises 16 residues.

The rearrangement links TRBV5-6 to TRBJ2-1; 11 bases align to TRBD2. Germline V gene data show CDR1 as SGHDT and CDR2 as YYEEEE. V was pared by 2 bases and J by 8 bases, with 3 bases of the junction left unmatched. The CDR3 is 14 residues long. The CDR3 DNA reads as TGTGCCAGCAGCTTACTAGCGGGAGTAGATGAGCAGTTCTTC. Protein sequence: CASSLLAGVDEQFF.

The chain employs TRBV9 and TRBJ2-1, with TRBD2 matching 8 bases. This CDR3 has 15 amino acids. Germline-derived CDR1 and CDR2 are SGDLS and YYNGEE. V shed 1 base, J shed 0 bases, and the junction held 0 bases outside the gene matches. CDR3 sequence reads: CASSVREGSYNEQFF. The DNA for the CDR3 is TGTGCCAGCAGCGTACGGGAGGGCTCCTACAATGAGCAGTTCTTC.

J is TRBJ2-7 and V is TRBV23-1, with TRBD1 identical over 11 bases. TRBV23-1 is flagged as an ORF with uncertain function. V dropped 3 bases and J dropped 2; count of bases not matched to a gene: 0. The CDR3 has 14 amino acids. The CDR3 DNA reads as TGCGCCAGCAGTCAGGGACAGGGGGCCTACGAGCAGTACTTC. Its translation: CASSQGQGAYEQYF.

The CDR3 protein is CASSPPTRTGAYEQYF. In DNA, the CDR3 is TGTGCCAGCAGCCCTCCCACTCGGACAGGGGCCTACGAGCAGTACTTC. V is TRBV11-2 and J is TRBJ2-7, with 9 bases identical to TRBD1. CDR3 size: 16 residues. Per germline, CDR1 SGHAT and CDR2 FQNNGV. J was trimmed by 2 bases and V by 5 bases; bases with no gene match: 10.

The chain carries TRBV28 and TRBJ2-3; 11 bases are a match to TRBD2. Germline assignment: CDR1 MDHEN and CDR2 SYDVKM. V lost 3 bases to trimming and J lost 0 bases; unmatched junction nucleotides: 2. The CDR3 is 16 residues long. CDR3 amino acids: CASSFGLAGSTDTQYF. In DNA form, the CDR3 reads TGTGCCAGCAGTTTTGGACTAGCGGGCAGCACAGATACGCAGTATTTT.

The chain carries TRBV25-1 and TRBJ1-2, with TRBD1 as a possible D gene (6 bases). Trimming removed 4 bases from V and 0 bases from J, with 9 bases in between. Germline V gene data show CDR1 as MGHDK and CDR2 as SYGVNS. This CDR3 comprises 14 residues. DNA of the CDR3: TGTGCCAGCAGTGCACAGGGTACTAACTATGGCTACACCTTC. Translating gives CASSAQGTNYGYTF.

This clone was detected only a few times. This rearrangement joins TRBV7-9 to TRBJ2-3; a possible D gene is TRBD2 (7 bases). This CDR3 is built from 17 residues. Trimming removed 5 bases from V and 6 bases from J, with 24 bases in between. In germline, CDR1 is SEHNR, CDR2 FQNEAQ (reference sequence). The CDR3 spells CASSPLLAGAGGDTQYF. In DNA, the CDR3 is TGTGCCAGCAGCCCCCTCCTCGCGGGGGCCGGCGGGGATACGCAGTATTTT.

This chain links TRBV9 with TRBJ2-2, with TRBD2 as a possible D gene (6 bases). CDR1 is SGDLS, CDR2 YYNGEE, per germline. V lost 7 bases, J lost 0 bases, and 13 bases lay in between. This CDR3 spans 15 amino acids. The CDR3: CASSGVKANTGELFF. DNA of the CDR3: TGTGCCAGCTCGGGGGTAAAGGCGAACACCGGGGAGCTGTTTTTT.